Each of the 15 T cell receptor beta chains below was sequenced from the same sample in a study of PD-1 blockade in mismatch repair-deficient tumors. The assay was immunoSEQ multiplex PCR, and TCRdb's table has in-frame clones only and misses some. The sample consists of some 70,000 clones, around four fifths of them appearing once. Sequences were derived from peripheral blood, sampled 2 weeks after starting pembrolizumab. The receptor source for this set is an adult with mismatch repair-deficient cancer.

In its sample, this clone was seen once. The chain joins TRBV6-5 to TRBJ2-7; TRBD1 agrees at 12 bases. Trimming took 8 bases from V and 5 from J; bases not matched to a gene: 10. The CDR3 extends over 15 amino acids. Germline CDR1 is MNHEY and CDR2 is SVGAGI. CDR3 in DNA: TGTGCCAGCGGGGACAGGGGGCCTCCCTCTAACGAGCAGTACTTC. Protein sequence: CASGDRGPPSNEQYF.

The chain uses TRBV15 and TRBJ2-3, with D possibly being TRBD2 (6 bases). Trimming left V 1 base short and J 3 bases short, with 11 bases between. The CDR3 is made up of 15 amino acids. Germline CDR1 reads LNHNV; CDR2 reads YYDKDF (reference sequence). The CDR3 loop reads CATSRVSGETDTQYF. The CDR3, as DNA: TGTGCCACCAGCAGAGTCTCGGGAGAGACAGATACGCAGTATTTT.

The CDR3 DNA reads TGTGCCATCAGTGATAGGCAGGGAAACACCATATATTTT. Amino acid sequence: CAISDRQGNTIYF. The V and J genes are TRBV10-3 and TRBJ1-3; D is ambiguous. Per the germline V gene, CDR1 is ENHRY and CDR2 is SYGVKD. V was clipped by 3 bases and J by 4 bases, with 7 bases between them. CDR3 size: 13 residues.

The chain is built from TRBV5-1 and TRBJ1-3; D perhaps matches TRBD1 (6 bases). There are 15 residues in the CDR3. V lost 0 bases to trimming and J lost 4 bases, with 11 bases between them. Germline-derived CDR1 and CDR2 are SGHRS and YFSETQ. CDR3 nucleotide sequence: TGCGCCAGCAGCTTGGCTTCAGGGGCAGGAAACACCATATATTTT. Its protein is CASSLASGAGNTIYF. Drawing the rest from reference TRBV5-1 and TRBJ1-3, the complete variable domain is KAGVTQTPRYLIKTRGQQVTLSCSPISGHRSVSWYQQTPGQGLQFLFEYFSETQRNKGNFPGRFSGRQFSNSRSEMNVSTLELGDSALYLCASSLASGAGNTIYFGEGSWLTVV.

Turning to this clone: At one end the junction does not follow the germline gene, possibly because of a read error. The chain carries TRBV19 and TRBJ2-5; TRBD1 agrees at 9 bases. Germline V gives CDR1 LNHDA, CDR2 SQIVND (reference sequence). The CDR3 sequence is 12 residues long. DNA for the CDR3: TGTGCCAGTAGTACTCCCGGGACAGGGCTTAACTTC. Translation: CASSTPGTGLNF.

This clone showed up just once. J is TRBJ2-7 and V is TRBV11-3; weak D call: TRBD2 (5 bases). V was trimmed by 5 bases and J by 0 bases, leaving 14 bases between them. The V gene's germline CDR1 is SGHNT and CDR2 YENEEA. This CDR3 has 15 amino acids. The CDR3 DNA sequence: TGTGCCAGCAGCCCTCGGGGAAGCGGCTCCTACGAGCAGTACTTC. It encodes CASSPRGSGSYEQYF.

This chain connects TRBV5-4 to TRBJ2-7; 7 bases line up with TRBD1. The V gene end was trimmed by 1 base and the J gene end by 3 bases; junction bases not matched to a gene: 16. Germline V lookup: CDR1 SGHNT, CDR2 YYREEE (reference sequence). The CDR3 extends over 18 amino acids. Written as DNA, the CDR3 is TGTGCCAGCAGCTTGTTTCCCGGGACAGTATTTTACAGCTACGAGCAGTACTTC. As protein: CASSLFPGTVFYSYEQYF.

V usage is TRBV6-6 and J usage is TRBJ2-3; perhaps TRBD2 as D (6 bases). V lost 0 bases and J lost 4, with 8 bases in between. The CDR3 is 14 amino acids. CDR1 is MNHNY, CDR2 SVGAGI, per germline (reference sequence). The CDR3 region is CASSYSGGADTQYF. As DNA, the CDR3 is TGTGCCAGCAGTTACTCCGGAGGGGCAGATACGCAGTATTTT.

The chain links TRBV5-1 to TRBJ2-7; 13 bases agree with TRBD2. The V gene end was trimmed by 4 bases and the J gene end by 4 bases; junction bases not matched to a gene: 5. The CDR3 extends over 15 amino acids. Germline V gives CDR1 SGHRS, CDR2 YFSETQ. The CDR3 sequence: CASSGGLAGVYEQYF. The CDR3 nucleotides are TGCGCCAGCAGCGGTGGACTAGCGGGAGTATACGAGCAGTACTTC.

The chain links TRBV6-1 to TRBJ1-5; the match to TRBD1 covers 7 bases. The CDR3 has 16 amino acids. The junction had 7 bases not matched to a gene; V was cut back by 4 bases and J by 1 base. Germline loops: CDR1 MNHNS, CDR2 SASEGT. The CDR3: CASSGLTGFSNQPQHF. CDR3 in DNA: TGTGCCAGCAGTGGCCTGACAGGGTTCAGCAATCAGCCCCAGCATTTT.

In this sample, this clone turned up a few times. The chain recombines TRBV7-8 with TRBJ1-5, with D possibly TRBD1 on 6 matching bases. The CDR3 sequence is 15 residues long. V gave up 1 base and J gave up 6 bases, with 13 bases separating them. CDR1 and CDR2 from the germline V gene are SGHVS and FQNEAQ. The CDR3 DNA reads as TGTGCCAGCAGCTTAGAGGTGGGGGCACGTCAGCCCCAGCATTTT. This encodes CASSLEVGARQPQHF. The entire variable domain, with the rest obtained from reference TRBV7-8 and TRBJ1-5, is as follows: GAGVSQSPRYKVAKRGQDVALRCDPISGHVSLFWYQQALGQGPEFLTYFQNEAQLDKSGLPSDRFFAERPEGSVSTLKIQRTQQEDSAVYLCASSLEVGARQPQHFGDGTRLSIL.

This chain links TRBV7-2 with TRBJ2-5, with 9 bases matching TRBD2. The CDR3 consists of 16 residues. The V segment lost 2 bases and the J segment 2 bases; nucleotides outside the gene matches: 6. Germline V gene lookup returns CDR1 SGHTA and CDR2 FQGNSA. CDR3 loop: CASSLWASGAQETQYF. CDR3 bases: TGTGCCAGCAGCTTATGGGCTAGCGGGGCTCAAGAGACCCAGTACTTC. Based on the CDR3 plus reference TRBV7-2 and TRBJ2-5, the full variable domain is GAGVSQSPSNKVTEKGKDVELRCDPISGHTALYWYRQSLGQGLEFLIYFQGNSAPDKSGLPSDRFSAERTGGSVSTLTIQRTQQEDSAVYLCASSLWASGAQETQYFGPGTRLLVL.

The rearrangement links TRBV6-5 to TRBJ2-5; no clear D gene. Looked up from germline, CDR1 is MNHEY and CDR2 is SVGAGI. The germline V and J ends were trimmed by 1 base and 2 bases, with 11 bases remaining between them. The CDR3 extends over 15 amino acids. This chain's CDR3 is CASSYFGASQETQYF. CDR3 sequence (DNA): TGTGCCAGCAGTTACTTCGGTGCCTCGCAAGAGACCCAGTACTTC.

The chain has TRBV7-8 and TRBJ2-1, with 9 bases aligning to TRBD2. The V gene end was trimmed by 2 bases and the J gene end by 1 base; junction bases not matched to a gene: 6. The CDR3 covers 17 residues. Germline V gene data show CDR1 as SGHVS and CDR2 as FQNEAQ. The CDR3 here is CASSLRSGSASYNEQFF. CDR3 DNA sequence: TGTGCCAGCAGCTTACGTAGCGGGAGCGCTTCCTACAATGAGCAGTTCTTC.

This sequence joins TRBV5-1 and TRBJ2-5, with TRBD1 matching over 8 bases. The CDR3 has 15 residues. Trimming removed 4 bases from V and 6 bases from J; junction bases left unmatched: 11. Germline V gives CDR1 SGHRS, CDR2 YFSETQ. The chain's CDR3 is CASSIGQGRFQTQYF. The CDR3 DNA follows: TGCGCCAGCAGCATCGGACAGGGACGTTTTCAGACCCAGTACTTC.